A selection of T cell receptor beta chains follows, all from one sample in a study of sequential checkpoint blockade in melanoma. This table comes from immunoSEQ multiplex PCR, and its TCRdb copy is limited to in-frame clones, with some not included. The data show about 16,000 clones, roughly 93% seen once. Specimen: CD8+ T cells sorted from blood (inferred from file names), collected from a patient given nivolumab and ipilimumab in sequence. All receptors derive from a human donor with melanoma. The CDR3 runs from the conserved cysteine through the conserved F or W. Each record gives: V gene, CDR3 length, D gene, clone size, J gene, CDR3 protein, CDR3 DNA. D genes are given only for firm matches. Some rows have no size entry. The others give once, few or many, or a class for an expanded clone.

>TRBV4-1|20|NA|NA|TRBJ1-6
CASSPLLTGNGIGYNSPLHF
TGCGCCAGCAGCCCCCTCTTGACAGGAAATGGGATTGGCTATAATTCACCCCTCCACTTT
>TRBV4-3|17|TRBD1|NA|TRBJ2-1
CASSQEGGLGLYNEQFF
TGCGCCAGCAGCCAAGAAGGGGGCCTGGGCCTTTACAATGAGCAGTTCTTC
>TRBV4-3|18|TRBD1|once|TRBJ1-2
CASSQDWRLGTGNSGYTF
TGCGCCAGCAGCCAAGATTGGAGGCTTGGGACAGGGAATTCTGGCTACACCTTC
>TRBV15|15|NA|once|TRBJ2-7
CATHLLGQSSYEQYF
TGTGCCACGCATCTTCTCGGACAGTCCTCCTACGAGCAGTACTTC
>TRBV9|14|NA|NA|TRBJ1-5
CASSPDSSQQPQHF
TGTGCCAGCAGCCCGGACTCAAGCCAACAGCCCCAGCATTTT
>TRBV7-8|15|NA|once|TRBJ2-7
CASSLYQGSSYEQYF
TGTGCCAGCAGCTTATACCAGGGGTCCTCCTACGAGCAGTACTTC
>TRBV7-9|17|NA|NA|TRBJ2-7
CASSPLWGRPYSYEQYF
TGTGCCAGCAGCCCCCTTTGGGGGAGGCCCTACTCCTACGAGCAGTACTTC
>TRBV11-2|14|NA|NA|TRBJ1-2
CASSSWERRYGYTF
TGTGCCAGCAGCTCATGGGAGAGGCGGTATGGCTACACCTTC
>TRBV4-3|13|TRBD1|NA|TRBJ1-2
CASRPGTGGGYTF
TGCGCCAGCAGACCCGGGACAGGGGGTGGCTACACCTTC
>TRBV4-3|15|TRBD1|NA|TRBJ2-7
CASSQDYGTGGEQYF
TGCGCCAGCAGCCAAGATTATGGGACAGGGGGGGAGCAGTACTTC
>TRBV7-8|16|TRBD2|NA|TRBJ2-7
CASSASGRASAYEQYF
TGTGCCAGCAGCGCTAGCGGGAGGGCTTCGGCCTACGAGCAGTACTTC
>TRBV7-9|14|NA|NA|TRBJ1-2
CASSRIGQTYGYTF
TGTGCCAGCAGCAGAATCGGACAGACTTATGGCTACACCTTC
>TRBV13|12|NA|NA|TRBJ2-7
CASSAGPYEQYF
TGTGCCAGCAGCGCGGGTCCCTACGAGCAGTACTTC
>TRBV28|13|NA|NA|TRBJ1-3
CATQGSSGNTIYF
TGTGCCACACAAGGGAGCTCTGGAAACACCATATATTTT
>TRBV27|13|NA|NA|TRBJ1-1
CASSLRGGTEAFF
TGTGCCAGCAGTTTACGTGGCGGCACTGAAGCTTTCTTT
>TRBV5-4|14|TRBD1|NA|TRBJ1-5
CASSSDRDEQPQHF
TGTGCCAGCAGCTCTGACAGGGACGAACAGCCCCAGCATTTT
>TRBV7-9|17|TRBD1|NA|TRBJ1-2
CASTIAGQGTGMDGYTF
TGTGCCAGCACCATTGCGGGACAGGGGACGGGGATGGATGGCTACACCTTC
>TRBV4-2|17|TRBD2|once|TRBJ2-7
CASSQVGLAGEGYEQYF
TGTGCCAGCAGCCAAGTTGGACTAGCGGGAGAGGGGTACGAGCAGTACTTC
>TRBV25-1|13|NA|once|TRBJ1-4
CASSTKRGEKLFF
TGTGCCAGCAGTACAAAACGGGGGGAAAAACTGTTTTTT
>TRBV6-4|13|NA|once|TRBJ2-3
CASSAGGTDTQYF
TGTGCCAGCAGTGCAGGGGGCACAGATACGCAGTATTTT
>TRBV5-4|16|TRBD2|NA|TRBJ2-7
CASSLGTSGRLDEQYF
TGTGCCAGCAGCCTAGGGACTAGCGGGAGGTTGGACGAGCAGTACTTC
>TRBV27|14|NA|NA|TRBJ1-2
CASRPPSGRYGYTF
TGTGCCAGCCGGCCGCCCAGCGGGCGCTATGGCTACACCTTC
>TRBV9|15|NA|NA|TRBJ1-2
CASRRKIRGGYGYTF
TGTGCCAGCAGGCGTAAAATTAGGGGTGGCTATGGCTACACCTTC
>TRBV19|15|NA|NA|TRBJ1-3
CASSMGPSSGNTIYF
TGTGCCAGTAGTATGGGCCCGAGCTCTGGAAACACCATATATTTT
>TRBV10-1|12|TRBD1|NA|TRBJ1-1
CASRSRTGGAFF
TGCGCCAGCAGATCGAGGACAGGGGGTGCTTTCTTT
>TRBV4-2|16|NA|NA|TRBJ1-3
CASSTRTDYSGNTIYF
TGTGCCAGCAGCACCCGGACGGACTACTCTGGAAACACCATATATTTT
>TRBV30|15|TRBD1|NA|TRBJ1-2
CAWSVTGTGGYGYTF
TGTGCCTGGAGTGTAACCGGGACAGGAGGGTATGGCTACACCTTC
>TRBV5-6|17|TRBD2|NA|TRBJ2-1
CASSFYIAGPTYNEQFF
TGTGCCAGCAGCTTCTATATAGCGGGACCAACCTACAATGAGCAGTTCTTC
>TRBV27|15|TRBD2|once|TRBJ2-7
CASSPVSGSSYEQYF
TGTGCCAGCAGTCCCGTTAGCGGGAGCTCCTACGAGCAGTACTTC
>TRBV21-1|13|NA|NA|TRBJ1-4
CAAAFATNEKLFF
TGTGCCGCGGCATTTGCAACTAATGAAAAACTGTTTTTT
>TRBV28|14|NA|NA|TRBJ1-2
CASSFATNGYGYTF
TGTGCCAGCAGTTTTGCGACAAACGGCTATGGCTACACCTTC
>TRBV7-9|15|NA|NA|TRBJ1-4
CASSLAPDNVEKLFF
TGTGCCAGCAGCTTAGCTCCGGACAACGTTGAAAAACTGTTTTTT
>TRBV30|15|TRBD1|once|TRBJ1-5
CAWSPGQGGNQPQHF
TGTGCCTGGAGTCCGGGACAGGGTGGCAATCAGCCCCAGCATTTT
>TRBV27|14|NA|once|TRBJ1-2
CASSLFPYNYGYTF
TGTGCCAGCAGTTTATTTCCGTATAACTATGGCTACACCTTC
>TRBV27|14|NA|NA|TRBJ1-1
CASSLYGGPTEAFF
TGTGCCAGCAGTTTATATGGAGGGCCCACTGAAGCTTTCTTT
>TRBV5-6|14|NA|NA|TRBJ1-1
CASSFYRDYLEAFF
TGTGCCAGCAGCTTCTACAGGGACTATCTTGAAGCTTTCTTT
>TRBV28|18|TRBD1|once|TRBJ1-2
CASSLLLGQIRGDYGYTF
TGTGCCAGCAGTTTATTATTAGGGCAGATCAGGGGGGACTATGGCTACACCTTC
>TRBV15|12|NA|NA|TRBJ1-1
CATSRISTEAFF
TGTGCCACCAGCAGAATCAGCACTGAAGCTTTCTTT
>TRBV6-6|15|NA|NA|TRBJ1-5
CASSLTGYSNQPQHF
TGTGCCAGCAGTTTAACGGGTTATAGCAATCAGCCCCAGCATTTT
>TRBV7-2|13|NA|NA|TRBJ1-5
CASSFGGVGQQHF
TGTGCCAGCAGCTTTGGGGGGGTGGGACAACAGCATTTT
>TRBV7-9|16|NA|NA|TRBJ1-4
CASSDAKRDKDEKLFF
TGTGCCAGCAGCGATGCCAAAAGGGACAAGGATGAAAAACTGTTTTTT
>TRBV6-1|16|NA|NA|TRBJ1-5
CASSGVGRYISQPQHF
TGTGCCAGCAGTGGAGTCGGGAGGTACATCAGTCAGCCCCAGCATTTT
>TRBV4-2|16|TRBD1|NA|TRBJ2-7
CASSQEGRGILYEQYF
TGTGCCAGCAGCCAAGAAGGCAGGGGGATTCTGTACGAGCAGTACTTC
>TRBV7-9|14|TRBD1|NA|TRBJ1-1
CASSLASTGASAFF
TGTGCCAGCAGCTTAGCGAGCACAGGGGCTTCTGCTTTCTTT
>TRBV4-2|13|NA|once|TRBJ2-7
CASSVRGSYEQYF
TGTGCCAGCAGCGTAAGGGGATCCTACGAGCAGTACTTC
>TRBV27|14|TRBD2|NA|TRBJ2-7
CASSLGGEGYEQYF
TGTGCCAGCAGTTTAGGAGGGGAGGGCTACGAGCAGTACTTC
>TRBV30|14|NA|NA|TRBJ2-7
CAWSVGVGGYEQYF
TGTGCCTGGAGTGTGGGGGTGGGGGGCTACGAGCAGTACTTC
>TRBV5-6|13|TRBD1|NA|TRBJ1-2
CASSLGTGSGYTF
TGTGCCAGCAGCTTGGGGACAGGGAGTGGCTACACCTTC
>TRBV2|13|NA|NA|TRBJ1-2
CASMWGGNYGYTF
TGTGCCAGCATGTGGGGAGGTAACTATGGCTACACCTTC
>TRBV6-6|16|NA|NA|TRBJ1-5
CASSYFPQSPNQPQHF
TGTGCCAGCAGTTACTTTCCACAGTCCCCCAATCAGCCCCAGCATTTT
>TRBV9|14|NA|few|TRBJ1-1
CASSVSGGGTEAFF
TGTGCCAGCAGCGTATCAGGAGGCGGCACTGAAGCTTTCTTT
>TRBV4-2|15|TRBD2|once|TRBJ2-7
CASSQEPSGLYEQYF
TGTGCCAGCAGCCAAGAGCCTAGCGGACTCTACGAGCAGTACTTC
>TRBV9|17|TRBD1|few|TRBJ2-2
CASSVGRDRGNTGELFF
TGTGCCAGCAGCGTAGGGCGGGACAGGGGGAACACCGGGGAGCTGTTTTTT
>TRBV5-4|14|NA|NA|TRBJ1-2
CASSPLAGNYGYTF
TGTGCCAGCAGCCCTCTGGCGGGAAACTATGGCTACACCTTC
>TRBV5-4|13|TRBD1|NA|TRBJ1-2
CASSLIQGGGYTF
TGTGCCAGCAGCTTGATACAGGGGGGTGGCTACACCTTC
>TRBV4-2|13|NA|NA|TRBJ1-5
CASSQERNQPQHF
TGTGCCAGCAGCCAAGAGAGAAATCAGCCCCAGCATTTT
>TRBV7-8|16|NA|NA|TRBJ2-7
CASSSRGTRENYEQYF
TGTGCCAGCAGCTCTAGGGGGACACGCGAAAACTACGAGCAGTACTTC
>TRBV25-1|13|NA|NA|TRBJ1-1
CASSQGLNTEAFF
TGTGCCAGCAGTCAGGGCCTGAACACTGAAGCTTTCTTT
>TRBV13|15|TRBD2|NA|TRBJ2-7
CASSLAPSGSDEQYF
TGTGCCAGCAGCTTAGCCCCCAGCGGGAGCGACGAGCAGTACTTC